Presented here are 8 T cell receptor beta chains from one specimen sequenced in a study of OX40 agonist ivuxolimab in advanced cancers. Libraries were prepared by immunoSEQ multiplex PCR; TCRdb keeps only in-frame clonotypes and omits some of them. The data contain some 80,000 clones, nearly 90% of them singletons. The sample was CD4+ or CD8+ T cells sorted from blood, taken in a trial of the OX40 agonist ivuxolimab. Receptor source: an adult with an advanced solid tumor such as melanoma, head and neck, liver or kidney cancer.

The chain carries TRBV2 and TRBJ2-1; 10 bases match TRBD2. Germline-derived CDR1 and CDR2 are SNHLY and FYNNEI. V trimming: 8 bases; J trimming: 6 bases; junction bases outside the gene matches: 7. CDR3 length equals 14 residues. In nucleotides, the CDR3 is TGTGCCAGCTCCCTAGCGGGAGTTACCAATGAGCAGTTCTTC. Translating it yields CASSLAGVTNEQFF.

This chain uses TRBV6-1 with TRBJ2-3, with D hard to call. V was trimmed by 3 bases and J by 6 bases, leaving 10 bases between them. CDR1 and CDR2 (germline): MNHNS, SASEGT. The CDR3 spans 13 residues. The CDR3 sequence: CASSEPPLDTQYF. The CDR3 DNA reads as TGTGCCAGCAGTGAGCCTCCTCTGGATACGCAGTATTTT.

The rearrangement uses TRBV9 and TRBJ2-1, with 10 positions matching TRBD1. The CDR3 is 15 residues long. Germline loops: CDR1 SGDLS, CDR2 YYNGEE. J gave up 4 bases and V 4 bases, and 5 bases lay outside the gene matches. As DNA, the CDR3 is TGTGCCAGCAGCCGGGGACAGGGGTTATACAATGAGCAGTTCTTC. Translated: CASSRGQGLYNEQFF.

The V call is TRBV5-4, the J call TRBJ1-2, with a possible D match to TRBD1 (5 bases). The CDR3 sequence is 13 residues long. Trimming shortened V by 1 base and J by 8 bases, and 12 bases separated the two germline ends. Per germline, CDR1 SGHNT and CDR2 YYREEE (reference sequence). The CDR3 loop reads CASSLPGGRGYTF. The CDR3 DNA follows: TGTGCCAGCAGCTTGCCCGGGGGAAGGGGCTACACCTTC.

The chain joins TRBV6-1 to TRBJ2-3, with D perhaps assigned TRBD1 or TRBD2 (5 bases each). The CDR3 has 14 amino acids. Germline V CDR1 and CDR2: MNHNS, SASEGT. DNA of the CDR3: TGTGCTGGGTCTAGGGACCGCGTCACAGATACGCAGTATTTT. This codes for CAGSRDRVTDTQYF.

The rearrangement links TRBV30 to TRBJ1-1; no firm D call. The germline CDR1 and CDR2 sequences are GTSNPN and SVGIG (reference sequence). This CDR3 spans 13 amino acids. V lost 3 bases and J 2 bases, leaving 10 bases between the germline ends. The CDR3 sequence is CAWSPTLNTEAFF. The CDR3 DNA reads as TGTGCCTGGAGCCCGACACTTAACACTGAAGCTTTCTTT.

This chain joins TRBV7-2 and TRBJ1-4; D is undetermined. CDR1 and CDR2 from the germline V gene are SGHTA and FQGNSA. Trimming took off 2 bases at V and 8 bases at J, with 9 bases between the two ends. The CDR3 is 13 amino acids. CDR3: CASSLIGEEKLFF. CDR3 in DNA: TGTGCCAGCAGCTTAATCGGGGAAGAAAAACTGTTTTTT. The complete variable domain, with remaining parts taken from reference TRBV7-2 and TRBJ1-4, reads GAGVSQSPSNKVTEKGKDVELRCDPISGHTALYWYRQSLGQGLEFLIYFQGNSAPDKSGLPSDRFSAERTGGSVSTLTIQRTQQEDSAVYLCASSLIGEEKLFFGSGTQLSVL.

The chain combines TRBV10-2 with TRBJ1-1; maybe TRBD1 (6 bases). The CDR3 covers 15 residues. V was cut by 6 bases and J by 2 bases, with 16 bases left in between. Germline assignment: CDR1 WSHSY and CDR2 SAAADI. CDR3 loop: CASRDPGQQNTEAFF. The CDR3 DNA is TGCGCCAGCAGAGACCCGGGACAACAAAACACTGAAGCTTTCTTT.